The 11 T cell receptor beta chains given below trace back to one sample, sequenced in a study of cytomegalovirus exposure and HLA in healthy donors. The PCR made use of 60 Vbeta and 13 Jbeta primers. The protocol was immunoSEQ multiplex PCR, while the TCRdb copy is restricted to in-frame clones and leaves out a portion. The sample gives some 150,000 clones, 80% to 90% of which show up once; approximately 2.5% is in the top ten. Specimen: PBMCs. The source is a woman between 18 and 29 years old in good health and CMV-seronegative.

This rearrangement joins TRBV7-9 to TRBJ2-2; unclear D gene. The CDR3 extends over 13 amino acids. From germline, CDR1 is SEHNR and CDR2 FQNEAQ (reference sequence). Trimming shortened V by 5 bases and J by 1 base, and 5 bases separated the two germline ends. The CDR3 sequence: CASSPKNTGELFF. In nucleotides, the CDR3 is TGTGCCAGCAGCCCAAAGAACACCGGGGAGCTGTTTTTT.

V and J are TRBV6-7 and TRBJ2-7; 12 positions match TRBD1. TRBV6-7 is known as an ORF, though its function is uncertain. The CDR3 has 18 residues. With V trimmed by 1 base and J by 6 bases, 13 bases remained unmatched. Written as DNA, the CDR3 is TGTGCCAGCAGTTACTTCCCCCTTTTGAGGGACAGGGGGCGCGAGCAGTACTTC. It codes for CASSYFPLLRDRGREQYF.

V usage is TRBV29-1 and J usage is TRBJ2-7; 10 nucleotides line up with TRBD1. The CDR3 consists of 14 residues. J gave up 4 bases and V 1 base, and 4 bases lay outside the gene matches. The germline gives CDR1 SQVTM, CDR2 ANQGSEA. The CDR3 sequence is CSVEGRQGAYEQYF. The CDR3, as DNA: TGCAGCGTTGAAGGTAGACAGGGGGCTTACGAGCAGTACTTC.

This chain links TRBV28 with TRBJ1-5, with a tentative D call TRBD1 (6 bases). This CDR3 spans 15 amino acids. Germline CDR1 and CDR2: MDHEN and SYDVKM. V lost 0 bases, J lost 7 bases, and 13 bases lay in between. The CDR3 nucleotides read TGTGCCAGCAGTTTATGCTTGCAGGGGTGCCAGCCCCAGCATTTT. This sequence encodes CASSLCLQGCQPQHF.

The chain joins TRBV6-5 to TRBJ1-6; 8 bases fit TRBD1. CDR1 MNHEY and CDR2 SVGAGI come from the germline V gene. J was trimmed by 9 bases and V by 5 bases; bases with no gene match: 9. The CDR3 spans 15 residues. The CDR3 region is CASSRDRPPGSPLHF. CDR3 nucleotides: TGTGCCAGCAGTCGGGACAGGCCGCCCGGTTCACCCCTCCACTTT.

The genes are TRBV28 and TRBJ2-6, with D tentatively TRBD2 (6 bases). V was trimmed by 7 bases and J by 0 bases, leaving 13 bases between them. The CDR3 is 16 residues long. Germline values: CDR1 MDHEN, CDR2 SYDVKM. The CDR3 DNA reads TGTGCCAGCACCACGGGGAGGATCTCTGGGGCCAACGTCCTGACTTTC. This sequence encodes CASTTGRISGANVLTF.

The genes are TRBV7-2 and TRBJ2-1, with a weak D call TRBD2 (6 bases). This CDR3 region has 15 residues. The V gene lost 5 bases and the J gene lost 9 bases, with 20 bases spanning the gap. Germline CDR1 reads SGHTA; CDR2 reads FQGNSA. CDR3 coding DNA: TGTGCCAGCAGCCGGAGGGGTGGGGGTGGTGGTGAGCAGTTCTTC. Its translation: CASSRRGGGGGEQFF.

The V call is TRBV19, the J call TRBJ1-4, with D hard to call. Germline-derived CDR1 and CDR2 are LNHDA and SQIVND (reference sequence). The CDR3 contains 15 residues. V lost 5 bases to trimming and J lost 7 bases, with 17 bases between them. CDR3: CASSLEAATPEKLFF. The CDR3 nucleotides are TGTGCCAGTAGTTTGGAGGCAGCCACACCTGAAAAACTGTTTTTT.

The chain joins TRBV6-6 to TRBJ1-4; D gene ambiguous. Per the germline V gene, CDR1 is MNHNY and CDR2 is SVGAGI (reference sequence). The CDR3 consists of 11 residues. Trimming removed 4 bases from V and 5 bases from J, with 2 bases in between. The CDR3: CASSSNEKLFF. CDR3 DNA sequence: TGTGCCAGCAGTTCGAATGAAAAACTGTTTTTT.

This clone was recorded only once. The chain couples TRBV28 to TRBJ1-5; TRBD1 matches 8 bases. Germline CDR1 MDHEN, CDR2 SYDVKM. V shed 6 bases and J 5 bases; nucleotides not matched to a gene: 12. The CDR3 length is 16 residues. This CDR3 reads CASRLATQGEYQPQHF. In DNA, the CDR3 is TGTGCCAGCAGATTAGCCACACAGGGGGAGTATCAGCCCCAGCATTTT.

The J gene is TRBJ1-2, the V gene TRBV28; the D gene is possibly TRBD1 (6 bases). V was clipped by 4 bases and J by 7 bases, with 7 bases between them. CDR1 is MDHEN and CDR2 is SYDVKM in the germline V gene. CDR3 size: 11 residues. CDR3 loop: CASSYRAGYTF. As DNA, the CDR3 is TGTGCCAGCAGTTACAGGGCTGGCTACACCTTC.